The following is a T cell receptor beta chain sequence with its context. The antigen is unknown. Reverse transcription of all isolated RNA meant that expressed TCRB transcripts were sequenced. TCRdb keeps only in-frame clones here, not all; method: immunoSEQ multiplex PCR. This sample yields about 15,000 clones, of which 55% to 70% are seen a single time; 2% to 2.5% belongs to the top ten. Per germline, CDR1 GTSNPN and CDR2 SVGIG (reference sequence). V gave up 2 bases and J gave up 7 bases; unmatched junction bases: 5. This CDR3 has 13 amino acids. Every single donor gave one heparinised blood draw, and these averaged approximately 100 mL. The purity of all sorted populations exceeded 98%. The data were taken from a study of beta chain features in type 1 diabetes. Overall study results and limits: Shorter TCRB CDR3s, moderately but significantly so, marked every one of the four CD4+ subsets in Type 1 diabetes patients.

This chain connects TRBV30 to TRBJ2-3, with 8 bases that match TRBD1. This clonotype was sampled from a man under 40 with type 1 diabetes. The sample was Tregs from blood. CDR3 sequence: CAWSPQGANTQYF. CDR3 nucleotides: TGTGCCTGGAGTCCCCAGGGGGCGAATACGCAGTATTTT. Full variable domain (remainder filled in from reference TRBV30 and TRBJ2-3): SQTIHQWPATLVQPVGSPLSLECTVEGTSNPNLYWYRQAAGRGLQLLFYSVGIGQISSEVPQNLSASRPQDRQFILSSKKLLLSDSGFYLCAWSPQGANTQYFGPGTRLTVL.